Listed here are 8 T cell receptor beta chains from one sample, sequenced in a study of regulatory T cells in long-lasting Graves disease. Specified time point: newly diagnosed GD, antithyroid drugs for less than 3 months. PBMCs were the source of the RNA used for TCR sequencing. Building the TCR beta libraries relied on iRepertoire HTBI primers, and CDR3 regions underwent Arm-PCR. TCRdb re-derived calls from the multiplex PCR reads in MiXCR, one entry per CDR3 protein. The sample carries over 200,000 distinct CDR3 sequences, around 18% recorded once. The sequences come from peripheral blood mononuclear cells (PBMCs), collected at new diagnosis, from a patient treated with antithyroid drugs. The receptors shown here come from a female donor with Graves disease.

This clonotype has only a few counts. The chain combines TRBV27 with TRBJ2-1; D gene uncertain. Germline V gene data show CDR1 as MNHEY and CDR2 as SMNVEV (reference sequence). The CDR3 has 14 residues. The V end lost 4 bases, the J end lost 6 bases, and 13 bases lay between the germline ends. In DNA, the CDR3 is TGTGCCAGCAGTTCCCATAGCAGTCGCAATGAGCAGTTCTTC. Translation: CASSSHSSRNEQFF.

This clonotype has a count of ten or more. The CDR3 sequence: CASSPVVLNTEAFF. The CDR3 DNA sequence: TGTGCCAGCAGCCCGGTCGTCTTGAACACTGAAGCTTTCTTT. The rearrangement links TRBV11-3 to TRBJ1-1; no clear D. CDR3 length equals 14 residues. Trimming shortened V by 5 bases and J by 0 bases, and 10 bases separated the two germline ends. Germline-derived CDR1 and CDR2 are SGHNT and YENEEA.

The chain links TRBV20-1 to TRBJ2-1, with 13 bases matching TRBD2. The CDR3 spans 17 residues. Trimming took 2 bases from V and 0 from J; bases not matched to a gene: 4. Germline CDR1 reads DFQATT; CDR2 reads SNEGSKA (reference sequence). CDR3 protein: CSARPTSGRFSYNEQFF. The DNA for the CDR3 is TGCAGTGCTAGACCGACTAGCGGGAGGTTCTCCTACAATGAGCAGTTCTTC.

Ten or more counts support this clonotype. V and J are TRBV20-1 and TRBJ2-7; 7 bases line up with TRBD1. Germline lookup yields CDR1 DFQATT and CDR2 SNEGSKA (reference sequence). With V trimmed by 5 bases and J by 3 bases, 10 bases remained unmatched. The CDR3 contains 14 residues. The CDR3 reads CSAAPGGHSYEQYF. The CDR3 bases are TGCAGTGCTGCCCCAGGGGGTCATAGCTACGAGCAGTACTTC.

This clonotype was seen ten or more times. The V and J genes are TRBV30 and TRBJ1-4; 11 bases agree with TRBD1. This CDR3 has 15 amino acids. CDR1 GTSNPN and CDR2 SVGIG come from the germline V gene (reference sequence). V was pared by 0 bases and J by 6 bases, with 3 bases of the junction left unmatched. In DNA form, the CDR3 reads TGTGCCTGGAGTGTGTGGACAGGGGGCGATGAAAAACTGTTTTTT. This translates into CAWSVWTGGDEKLFF.

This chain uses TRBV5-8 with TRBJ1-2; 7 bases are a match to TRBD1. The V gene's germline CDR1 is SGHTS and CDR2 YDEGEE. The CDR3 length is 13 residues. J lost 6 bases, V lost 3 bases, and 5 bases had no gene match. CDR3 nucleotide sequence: TGTGCCAGCAGCTGGGGGACAGTTAATGGCTACACCTTC. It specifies CASSWGTVNGYTF.

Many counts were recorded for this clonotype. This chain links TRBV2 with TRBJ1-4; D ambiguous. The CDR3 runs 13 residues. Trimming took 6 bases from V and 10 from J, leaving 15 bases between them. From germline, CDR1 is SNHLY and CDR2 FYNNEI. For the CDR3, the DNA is TGTGCCAGCAGAGGACTGGGTCGGGTAAAACTGTTTTTT. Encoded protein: CASRGLGRVKLFF.

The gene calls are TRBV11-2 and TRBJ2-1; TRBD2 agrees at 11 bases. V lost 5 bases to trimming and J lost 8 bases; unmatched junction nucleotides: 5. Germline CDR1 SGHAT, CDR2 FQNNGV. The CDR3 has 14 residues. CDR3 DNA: TGTGCCAGCAGCGTACTAGCGGGAGTCGATGAGCAGTTCTTC. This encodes CASSVLAGVDEQFF.